This T cell receptor beta chain was recorded in a study of CXCR3-negative and CXCR3-positive naive CD8 T cells. Naivety in CD8+ T cells corresponded to a CD45RO-CCR7+CD27+CD95- phenotype. The authors made the TRB cDNA libraries by 5' RACE using UMI labels. TCRdb reprocessed the 5' RACE reads; each CDR3 protein has one entry and no DNA is given. Recorded for this sample: some 6,700 distinct CDR3 sequences. General study results and limits: In CXCR3-positive naive cells, the TRB CDR3s were more hydrophobic than in CXCR3-negative naive cells. Partially decreased CXCR3 expression was recorded after cryopreservation, and fresh PBMCs were used in most assays.

In germline, CDR1 is SGHTA, CDR2 FQGTGA. This CDR3 spans 15 amino acids. This clonotype is identified as medium-sized from frequency. Its antigen is unidentified. Sequenced: naive CXCR3- CD8+ T cells from blood. Sample subset: CD45RO-CCR7+CD27+CD95- naive CD8+ T cells lacking CXCR3 (TNR3-). The V call is TRBV7-3, the J call TRBJ2-1. This receptor was obtained from a human donor in good health. Some clones in this sample may be carry-over from other donors' samples. This CDR3 reads CASSLDSRAYNEQFF.